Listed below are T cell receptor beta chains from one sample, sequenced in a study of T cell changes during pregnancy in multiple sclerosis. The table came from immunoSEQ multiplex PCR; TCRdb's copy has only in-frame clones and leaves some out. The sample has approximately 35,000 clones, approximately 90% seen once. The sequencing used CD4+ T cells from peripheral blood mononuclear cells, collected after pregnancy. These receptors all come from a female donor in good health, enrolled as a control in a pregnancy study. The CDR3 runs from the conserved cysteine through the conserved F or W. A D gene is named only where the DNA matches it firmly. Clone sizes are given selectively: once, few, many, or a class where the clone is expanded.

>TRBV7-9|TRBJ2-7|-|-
TGTGCCAGCAGCTTCGGGACTGGAGATTCCTACGAGCAGTACTTC
CASSFGTGDSYEQYF
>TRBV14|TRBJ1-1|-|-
TGTGCCAGCAGCCAAGATTTGGGGGGGACGAACACTGAAGCTTTCTTT
CASSQDLGGTNTEAFF
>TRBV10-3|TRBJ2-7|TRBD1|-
TGTGCCATCAAGGAAGGACAGGGCACCTACGAGCAGTACTTC
CAIKEGQGTYEQYF
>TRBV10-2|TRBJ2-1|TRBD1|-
TGCGCCAGCAGTGAGCGACAGGGGTTACATGAGCAGTTCTTC
CASSERQGLHEQFF
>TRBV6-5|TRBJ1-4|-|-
TGTGCCAGCGGATTCAGGGATACTAATGAAAAACTGTTTTTT
CASGFRDTNEKLFF
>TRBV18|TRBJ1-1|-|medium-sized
TGTGCCAGCTCACCCCTCCCGGGTAACACTGAAGCTTTCTTT
CASSPLPGNTEAFF
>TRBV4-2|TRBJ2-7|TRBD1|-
TGTGCCAGCAGCCAAGATCTCGGGACAGCGTTGGACTACGAGCAGTACTTC
CASSQDLGTALDYEQYF
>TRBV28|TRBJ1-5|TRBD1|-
TGTGCCAGCAGTACGACAGGGCCCCATCAGCCCCAGCATTTT
CASSTTGPHQPQHF
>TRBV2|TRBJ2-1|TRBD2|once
TGTGCCAGCAGTCCGACTAGCGGGAAAGACTACAATGAGCAGTTCTTC
CASSPTSGKDYNEQFF
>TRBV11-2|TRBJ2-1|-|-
TGTGCCAGCACCTCACCCCGCAGGGTCCACAATGAGCAGTTCTTC
CASTSPRRVHNEQFF
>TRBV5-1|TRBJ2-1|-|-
TGCGCCAGCAGCTTGGAAGCCAGGGGCAGGTTTACAAATGAGCAGTTCTTC
CASSLEARGRFTNEQFF
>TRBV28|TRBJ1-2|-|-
TGTGCCAGCACTCCCTCCGGGGTTTCAGACTATGGCTACACCTTC
CASTPSGVSDYGYTF